This T cell receptor (beta chain) was found in a study of human T cells and chemical hapten exposure. This clonotype turned up a few times. TCRdb redid the calling of the RACE reads with MiXCR, one entry per CDR3 protein. Found here are 300,000 to 400,000 distinct CDR3 sequences, around 7% of them singletons; the top ten hold roughly 8%. The time point here: patch test 1, 2 weeks after DPC sensitization. Treatment denoted: therapeutic diphenylcyclopropenone sensitization with weekly scalp DPC. V lost 5 bases and J lost 0; bases outside the gene matches: 6. From germline, CDR1 is MNHNS and CDR2 SASEGT. There are 15 residues in the CDR3.

The chain recombines TRBV6-1 with TRBJ1-1; 7 bases line up with TRBD1. Sequences were derived from whole blood, sampled in connection with sensitization to the hapten diphenylcyclopropenone (DPC). The TCR sequence derives from a woman between 18 and 29 years old with alopecia areata. Some clones in this sample may be carry-over from other donors' samples. The CDR3 DNA follows: TGTGCCAGCAGTCCTCAGACAGGGTTGAACACTGAAGCTTTCTTT. Translating gives CASSPQTGLNTEAFF.